What follows are 15 T cell receptor beta chains derived from one specimen sequenced in a study of blood T cells in healthy people across ages. Primers used in a second PCR of about 7 to 12 cycles were a sample-barcoded 5' primer and a J-beta primer mix. TCRdb called the 5' RACE reads again in MiXCR, with one record for every CDR3 protein. The table has 1.8 million or so distinct CDR3 sequences, approximately 39% seen once. The sample consisted of blood. The source of these receptors is a human donor in good health.

V and J are TRBV29-1 and TRBJ1-2; D may be TRBD1 (5 bases). CDR1 is SQVTM, CDR2 ANQGSEA, per germline. The ends were cut back, 1 base at V and 7 bases at J, with 16 bases in the middle. The CDR3 spans 14 residues. CDR3 protein: CSVEGRGGDGGYTF. The CDR3 coding sequence is TGCAGCGTTGAAGGGAGGGGAGGGGATGGTGGCTACACCTTC.

The CDR3 loop reads CSARDGARSNYGYTF. The CDR3 nucleotides are TGCAGTGCTAGAGATGGAGCCCGCTCTAACTATGGCTACACCTTC. This chain uses TRBV20-1 with TRBJ1-2; D gene unclear. The length of the CDR3 is 15 residues. V was pared by 0 bases and J by 0 bases, with 11 bases between. Germline-derived CDR1 and CDR2 are DFQATT and SNEGSKA (reference sequence).

This clonotype was seen a few times. The genes are TRBV10-3 and TRBJ1-5; D not certain. V gave up 4 bases and J gave up 7 bases, with 14 bases separating them. The CDR3 is made up of 14 amino acids. Looked up from germline, CDR1 is ENHRY and CDR2 is SYGVKD. The chain's CDR3 is CAISAPGVDQPQHF. CDR3 nucleotide sequence: TGTGCCATCAGTGCCCCGGGAGTCGACCAGCCCCAGCATTTT.

This clonotype was found many times. This chain links TRBV7-2 with TRBJ1-1; D unclear. There are 13 residues in the CDR3. V was clipped by 1 base and J by 1 base, with 4 bases between them. Germline V CDR1 and CDR2: SGHTA, FQGNSA. CDR3 nucleotide sequence: TGTGCCAGCAGCTTAGGGTGGAACACTGAAGCTTTCTTT. Translated, it gives CASSLGWNTEAFF.

This rearrangement joins TRBV28 to TRBJ2-5; 7 bases are a match to TRBD1. Germline V gene data show CDR1 as MDHEN and CDR2 as SYDVKM. V dropped 3 bases and J dropped 1; count of bases not matched to a gene: 11. CDR3 length: 17 residues. This CDR3 reads CASSLSQGQPLQETQYF. The CDR3 DNA is TGTGCCAGCAGTTTGTCCCAGGGACAGCCCCTCCAAGAGACCCAGTACTTC.

The J gene is TRBJ2-7, the V gene TRBV5-1, with a possible D match to TRBD2 (7 bases). V lost 2 bases, J lost 4 bases, and 28 bases lay in between. Germline V gives CDR1 SGHRS, CDR2 YFSETQ. This CDR3 has 19 residues. As DNA, the CDR3 is TGCGCCAGCAGCTTCGGCGGGGGCTTCACAGGCCAGGGACCTTACGAGCAGTACTTC. Translation: CASSFGGGFTGQGPYEQYF.

Only a few counts were recorded for this clonotype. The chain employs TRBV29-1 and TRBJ2-1, with 13 bases identical to TRBD2. Trimming cost V 6 bases and J 9 bases; bases outside gene matches: 5. In germline, CDR1 is SQVTM, CDR2 ANQGSEA. CDR3 size: 13 residues. CDR3 bases: TGCAGCGTCACTAGCGGGGGGGCGGGTGAGCAGTTCTTC. Encoded protein: CSVTSGGAGEQFF.

This rearrangement joins TRBV20-1 to TRBJ2-7, with D possibly being TRBD2 (6 bases). The V gene lost 1 base and the J gene lost 2 bases, with 18 bases spanning the gap. This CDR3 region has 16 residues. Germline CDR1 reads DFQATT; CDR2 reads SNEGSKA (reference sequence). CDR3 nucleotide sequence: TGCAGTGCTAGAGGTGCCGGGGACTCGCTGACCTACGAGCAGTACTTC. Translation: CSARGAGDSLTYEQYF.

This chain joins TRBV4-3 and TRBJ2-2, with D possibly being TRBD2 (7 bases). Germline CDR1 LGHNA, CDR2 YSLEER. This CDR3 is built from 16 residues. V was cut by 4 bases and J by 6 bases, with 18 bases left in between. The CDR3 loop is CASSPMGGGFAGELFF. The CDR3 bases are TGCGCCAGCAGCCCCATGGGGGGGGGCTTTGCCGGGGAGCTGTTTTTT.

This clonotype was seen a few times. The V and J genes are TRBV27 and TRBJ2-7, with 10 bases that match TRBD1. This CDR3 comprises 14 residues. The germline CDR1 and CDR2 sequences are MNHEY and SMNVEV (reference sequence). The ends lost 6 bases at V and 4 bases at J; junction bases unmatched: 6. The DNA for the CDR3 is TGTGCCAGCAGCGTTCCGGGACAGGGGTACGAGCAGTACTTC. This translates into CASSVPGQGYEQYF.

The CDR3 DNA sequence: TGCGCCAGCAGCCAAGAAATCCGCTCGTCAAATACGCAGTATTTT. Translating it yields CASSQEIRSSNTQYF. The V gene is TRBV4-3, the J gene TRBJ2-3; D gene ambiguous. V lost 0 bases and J 7 bases, leaving 14 bases between the germline ends. The germline V gene encodes CDR1 LGHNA and CDR2 YSLEER. This CDR3 comprises 15 residues.

There are a few counts of this clonotype. The gene calls are TRBV14 and TRBJ2-5; maybe TRBD2 (5 bases). The J call is doubtful: the DNA matches TRBJ2-7 better. CDR1 SGHDN and CDR2 FVKESK come from the germline V gene. The CDR3 spans 14 residues. CDR3 sequence reads: CASSQDVRVDEQYF. The CDR3 DNA follows: TGTGCCAGCAGCCAAGATGTGCGGGTGGACGAGCAGTACTTC.

This clonotype was seen repeatedly, ten times or more. The chain carries TRBV5-1 and TRBJ2-1; D not resolved. CDR3 length equals 12 residues. Germline V gene sequence: CDR1 SGHRS, CDR2 YFSETQ. V was trimmed by 0 bases and J by 8 bases, leaving 6 bases between them. The chain's CDR3 is CASSLAGHEQFF. CDR3 bases: TGCGCCAGCAGCTTGGCCGGCCATGAGCAGTTCTTC.

This sequence joins TRBV28 and TRBJ2-1; maybe TRBD2 (5 bases). Trimming took 3 bases from V and 3 from J, leaving 12 bases between them. The CDR3 has 15 residues. Germline assignment: CDR1 MDHEN and CDR2 SYDVKM. The chain's CDR3 is CASSFGEEDYNEQFF. Here the CDR3 DNA reads TGTGCCAGCAGTTTCGGCGAGGAGGACTACAATGAGCAGTTCTTC. The variable domain in full, with the rest retrieved from reference TRBV28 and TRBJ2-1, is DVKVTQSSRYLVKRTGEKVFLECVQDMDHENMFWYRQDPGLGLRLIYFSYDVKMKEKGDIPEGYSVSREKKERFSLILESASTNQTSMYLCASSFGEEDYNEQFFGPGTRLTVL.

This clonotype has more than one count but fewer than ten. The V call is TRBV27, the J call TRBJ2-1; 7 nucleotides match TRBD2. Trimming took 5 bases from V and 8 from J; bases not matched to a gene: 9. CDR1 is MNHEY and CDR2 is SMNVEV in the germline V gene (reference sequence). This CDR3 comprises 14 residues. The CDR3 DNA sequence: TGTGCCAGCAGTACTCAGACTAGCTCAGATGAGCAGTTCTTC. Protein: CASSTQTSSDEQFF.